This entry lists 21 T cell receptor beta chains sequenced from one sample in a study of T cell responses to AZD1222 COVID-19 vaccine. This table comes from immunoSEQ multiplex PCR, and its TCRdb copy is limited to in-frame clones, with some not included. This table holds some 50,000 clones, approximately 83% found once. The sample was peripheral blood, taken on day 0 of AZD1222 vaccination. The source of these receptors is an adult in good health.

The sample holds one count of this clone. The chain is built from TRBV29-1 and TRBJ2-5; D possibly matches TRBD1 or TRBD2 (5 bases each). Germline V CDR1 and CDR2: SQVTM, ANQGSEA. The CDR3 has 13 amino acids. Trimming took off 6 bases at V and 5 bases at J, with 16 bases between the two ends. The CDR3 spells CSVLRGLGETQYF. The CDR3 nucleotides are TGCAGCGTCCTCCGGGGCTTGGGTGAGACCCAGTACTTC.

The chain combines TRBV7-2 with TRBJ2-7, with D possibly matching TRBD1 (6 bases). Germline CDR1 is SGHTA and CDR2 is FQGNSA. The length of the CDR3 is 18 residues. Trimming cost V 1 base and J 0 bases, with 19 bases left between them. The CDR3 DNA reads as TGTGCCAGCAGCTTAGTTGGGACAACTGCCATTAGCTCCTACGAGCAGTACTTC. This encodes CASSLVGTTAISSYEQYF.

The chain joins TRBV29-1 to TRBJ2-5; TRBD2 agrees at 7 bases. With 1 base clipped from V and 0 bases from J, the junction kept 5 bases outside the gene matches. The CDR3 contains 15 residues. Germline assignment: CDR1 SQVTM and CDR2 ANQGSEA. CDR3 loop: CSVEAAGEHQETQYF. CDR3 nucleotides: TGCAGCGTTGAAGCCGCGGGGGAACACCAAGAGACCCAGTACTTC.

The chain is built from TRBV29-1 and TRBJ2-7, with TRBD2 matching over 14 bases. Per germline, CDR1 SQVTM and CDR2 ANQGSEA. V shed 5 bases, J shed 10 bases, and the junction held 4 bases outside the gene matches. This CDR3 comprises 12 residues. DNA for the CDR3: TGCAGCGTTCCGGGGACTAGCGGGAGTCAGTACTTC. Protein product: CSVPGTSGSQYF.

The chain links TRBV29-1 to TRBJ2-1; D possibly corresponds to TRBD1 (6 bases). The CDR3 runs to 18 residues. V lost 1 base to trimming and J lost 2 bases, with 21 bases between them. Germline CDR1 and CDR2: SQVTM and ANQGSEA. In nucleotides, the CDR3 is TGCAGCGTTGAAGGCCTTGCTCGACGAGACAGGACCTACAATGAGCAGTTCTTC. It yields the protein CSVEGLARRDRTYNEQFF.

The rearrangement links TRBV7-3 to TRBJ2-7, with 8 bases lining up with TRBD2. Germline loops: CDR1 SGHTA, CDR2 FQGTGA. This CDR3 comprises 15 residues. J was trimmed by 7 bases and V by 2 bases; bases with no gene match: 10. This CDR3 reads CASSLVGSGSGEQYF. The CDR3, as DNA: TGTGCCAGCAGCTTAGTGGGCAGCGGGAGTGGAGAGCAGTACTTC.

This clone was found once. CDR3 nucleotides: TGTGCCAGCAGCCAAGACCCAGGGGGCTCCTACGAGCAGTACTTC. As protein: CASSQDPGGSYEQYF. The J gene is TRBJ2-7, the V gene TRBV4-2, with 7 positions matching TRBD1. The germline CDR1 and CDR2 sequences are LGHNA and YNFKEQ. Trimming removed 0 bases from V and 0 bases from J; junction bases left unmatched: 2. The CDR3 has 15 amino acids.

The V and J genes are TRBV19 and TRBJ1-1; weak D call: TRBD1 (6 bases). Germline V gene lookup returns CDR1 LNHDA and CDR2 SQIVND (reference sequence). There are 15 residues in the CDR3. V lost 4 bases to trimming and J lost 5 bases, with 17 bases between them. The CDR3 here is CASSSTGSGKTEAFF. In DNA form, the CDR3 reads TGTGCCAGTAGTAGCACAGGGAGTGGAAAAACTGAAGCTTTCTTT. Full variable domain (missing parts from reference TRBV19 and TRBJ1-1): DGGITQSPKYLFRKEGQNVTLSCEQNLNHDAMYWYRQDPGQGLRLIYYSQIVNDFQKGDIAEGYSVSREKKESFPLTVTSAQKNPTAFYLCASSSTGSGKTEAFFGQGTRLTVV.

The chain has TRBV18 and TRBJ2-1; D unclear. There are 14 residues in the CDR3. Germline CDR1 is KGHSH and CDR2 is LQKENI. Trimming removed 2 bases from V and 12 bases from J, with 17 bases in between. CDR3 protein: CASSPKPDQTGQFF. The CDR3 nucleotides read TGTGCCAGCTCACCAAAGCCAGACCAAACGGGGCAGTTCTTC.

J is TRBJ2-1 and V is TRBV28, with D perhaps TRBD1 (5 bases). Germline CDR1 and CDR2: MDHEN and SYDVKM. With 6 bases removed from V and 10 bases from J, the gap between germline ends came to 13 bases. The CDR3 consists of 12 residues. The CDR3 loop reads CASSNNRGEQFF. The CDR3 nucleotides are TGTGCCAGCAGCAATAATAGGGGCGAGCAGTTCTTC.

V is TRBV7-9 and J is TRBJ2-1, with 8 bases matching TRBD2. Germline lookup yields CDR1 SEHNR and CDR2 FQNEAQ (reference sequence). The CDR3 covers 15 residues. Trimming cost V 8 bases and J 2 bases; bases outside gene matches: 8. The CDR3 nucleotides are TGTGCCAGCTCTTCCAGGACTAGCCCCTACAATGAGCAGTTCTTC. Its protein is CASSSRTSPYNEQFF.

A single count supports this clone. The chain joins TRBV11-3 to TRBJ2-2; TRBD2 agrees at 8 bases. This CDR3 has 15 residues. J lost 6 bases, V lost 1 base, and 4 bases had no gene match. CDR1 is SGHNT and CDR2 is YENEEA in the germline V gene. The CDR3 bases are TGTGCCAGCAGCTTAGTGCGGGGGGCCCCCGGGGAGCTGTTTTTT. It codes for CASSLVRGAPGELFF. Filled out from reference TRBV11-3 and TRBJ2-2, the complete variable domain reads EAGVVQSPRYKIIEKKQPVAFWCNPISGHNTLYWYLQNLGQGPELLIRYENEEAVDDSQLPKDRFSAERLKGVDSTLKIQPAELGDSAVYLCASSLVRGAPGELFFGEGSRLTVL.

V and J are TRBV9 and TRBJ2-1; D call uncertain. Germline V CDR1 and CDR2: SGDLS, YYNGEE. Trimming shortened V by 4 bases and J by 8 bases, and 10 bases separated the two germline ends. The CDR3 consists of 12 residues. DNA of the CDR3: TGTGCCAGCAGCCATCGTGCGGATGAGCAGTTCTTC. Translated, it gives CASSHRADEQFF.

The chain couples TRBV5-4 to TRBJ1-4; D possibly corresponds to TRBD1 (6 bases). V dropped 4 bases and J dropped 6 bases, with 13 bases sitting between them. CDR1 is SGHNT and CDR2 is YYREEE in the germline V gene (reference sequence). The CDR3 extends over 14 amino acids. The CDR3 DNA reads TGTGCCAGCAGCAAACAGGGCGGGCATGAAAAACTGTTTTTT. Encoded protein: CASSKQGGHEKLFF.

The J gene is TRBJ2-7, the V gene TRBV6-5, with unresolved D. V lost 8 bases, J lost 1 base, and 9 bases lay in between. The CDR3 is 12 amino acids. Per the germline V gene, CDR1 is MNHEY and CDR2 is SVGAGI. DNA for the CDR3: TGTGCCAGCTCTCCTGGGTCCTACGAGCAGTACTTC. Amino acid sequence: CASSPGSYEQYF.

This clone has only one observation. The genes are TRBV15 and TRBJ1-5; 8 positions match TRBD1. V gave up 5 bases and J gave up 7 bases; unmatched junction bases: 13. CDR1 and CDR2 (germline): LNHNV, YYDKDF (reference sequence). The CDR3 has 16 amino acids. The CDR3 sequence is CATSRGGQGEIQPQHF. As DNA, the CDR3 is TGTGCCACCAGCCGAGGAGGACAGGGTGAAATCCAGCCCCAGCATTTT.

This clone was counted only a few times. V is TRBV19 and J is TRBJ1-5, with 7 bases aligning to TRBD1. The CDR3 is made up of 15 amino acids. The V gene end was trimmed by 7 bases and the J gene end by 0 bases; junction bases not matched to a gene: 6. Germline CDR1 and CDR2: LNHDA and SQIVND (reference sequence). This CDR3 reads CASTLGQDSNQPQHF. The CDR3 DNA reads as TGTGCCAGTACTCTTGGACAGGATAGCAATCAGCCCCAGCATTTT. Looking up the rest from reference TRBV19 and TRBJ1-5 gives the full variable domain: DGGITQSPKYLFRKEGQNVTLSCEQNLNHDAMYWYRQDPGQGLRLIYYSQIVNDFQKGDIAEGYSVSREKKESFPLTVTSAQKNPTAFYLCASTLGQDSNQPQHFGDGTRLSIL.

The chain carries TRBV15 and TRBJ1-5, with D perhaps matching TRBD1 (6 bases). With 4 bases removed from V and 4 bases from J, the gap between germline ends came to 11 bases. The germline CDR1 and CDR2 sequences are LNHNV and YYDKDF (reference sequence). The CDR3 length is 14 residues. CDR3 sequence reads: CATSNGGENQPQHF. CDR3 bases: TGTGCCACCAGCAATGGGGGCGAGAATCAGCCCCAGCATTTT.

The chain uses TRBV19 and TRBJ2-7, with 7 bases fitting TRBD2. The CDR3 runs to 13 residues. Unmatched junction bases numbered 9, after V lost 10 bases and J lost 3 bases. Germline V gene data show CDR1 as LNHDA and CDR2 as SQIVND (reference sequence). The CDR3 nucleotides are TGTGCCACAACGCGGGGGTCGCTCTACGAGCAGTACTTC. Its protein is CATTRGSLYEQYF.

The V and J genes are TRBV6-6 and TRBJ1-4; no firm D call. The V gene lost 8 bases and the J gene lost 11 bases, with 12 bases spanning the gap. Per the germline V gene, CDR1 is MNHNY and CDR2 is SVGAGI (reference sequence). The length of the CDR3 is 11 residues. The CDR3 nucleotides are TGTGCCAGCGGAGGAGGGCTGAAACTGTTTTTT. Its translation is CASGGGLKLFF.

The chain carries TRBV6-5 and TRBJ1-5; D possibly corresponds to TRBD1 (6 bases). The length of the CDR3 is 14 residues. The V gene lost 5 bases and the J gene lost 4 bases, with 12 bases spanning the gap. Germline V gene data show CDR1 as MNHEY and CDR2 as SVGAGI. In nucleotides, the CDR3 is TGTGCCAGCAGTCTACAGGGTTTGAATCAGCCCCAGCATTTT. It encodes CASSLQGLNQPQHF.